The 16 T cell receptor beta chains given below trace back to one sample, sequenced in a study of beta chain features in type 1 diabetes. Investigators reverse transcribed all isolated RNA, so they sequenced expressed TCRB transcripts. The protocol was immunoSEQ multiplex PCR, while the TCRdb copy is restricted to in-frame clones and leaves out a portion. The sample contains around 310,000 clones, 8% to 13% of which appear only once. Specimen: naive CD4+ T cells from blood. These receptors originate from a woman younger than 45 in good health.

This rearrangement joins TRBV27 to TRBJ2-2; the match to TRBD2 covers 12 bases. Trimming took 6 bases from V and 5 from J; bases not matched to a gene: 4. Looked up from germline, CDR1 is MNHEY and CDR2 is SMNVEV (reference sequence). This CDR3 contains 15 residues. Here the CDR3 reads CASSSTSGSTGELFF. Written as DNA, the CDR3 is TGTGCCAGCAGCTCGACTAGCGGGAGTACCGGGGAGCTGTTTTTT.

This clone turned up a few times. CDR3 in DNA: TGTGCCAGCAGCTTAGTCGGACAGGGGGCGCGTCAAAACATTCAGTACTTC. Protein: CASSLVGQGARQNIQYF. The chain combines TRBV7-2 with TRBJ2-4, with TRBD1 matching over 11 bases. With 1 base clipped from V and 5 bases from J, the junction kept 7 bases outside the gene matches. Germline CDR1 SGHTA, CDR2 FQGNSA. The CDR3 totals 17 residues.

This chain uses TRBV10-3 with TRBJ2-1; TRBD2 matches 14 bases. V lost 3 bases and J lost 10; bases outside the gene matches: 5. CDR3 length: 15 residues. Germline-derived CDR1 and CDR2 are ENHRY and SYGVKD. CDR3 residues: CAISDPGTSGREQFF. CDR3 DNA: TGTGCCATCAGTGACCCCGGGACTAGCGGGAGAGAGCAGTTCTTC.

Only a few counts were recorded for this clone. V is TRBV14 and J is TRBJ2-5; D is unclear. From germline, CDR1 is SGHDN and CDR2 FVKESK. This CDR3 comprises 13 residues. V was trimmed by 6 bases and J by 5 bases, leaving 13 bases between them. DNA of the CDR3: TGTGCCAGCAGAAAACTCGGTAGCGAGACCCAGTACTTC. This encodes CASRKLGSETQYF.

V gene TRBV30 combines with J gene TRBJ2-2; D unresolved. V lost 2 bases, J lost 4 bases, and 8 bases lay in between. This CDR3 comprises 13 residues. Germline CDR1 reads GTSNPN; CDR2 reads SVGIG (reference sequence). DNA for the CDR3: TGTGCCTGGAGTAATAGCCGCACCGGGGAGCTGTTTTTT. This encodes CAWSNSRTGELFF. The variable domain in full, with the rest retrieved from reference TRBV30 and TRBJ2-2, is SQTIHQWPATLVQPVGSPLSLECTVEGTSNPNLYWYRQAAGRGLQLLFYSVGIGQISSEVPQNLSASRPQDRQFILSSKKLLLSDSGFYLCAWSNSRTGELFFGEGSRLTVL.

The chain combines TRBV30 with TRBJ1-1; 8 bases are shared with TRBD1. CDR3 length: 15 residues. The V gene end was trimmed by 0 bases and the J gene end by 3 bases; junction bases not matched to a gene: 6. Germline CDR1 is GTSNPN and CDR2 is SVGIG (reference sequence). CDR3 DNA: TGTGCCTGGAGTGTACTCAGGGGGCAGGACACTGAAGCTTTCTTT. This gives the protein CAWSVLRGQDTEAFF.

The gene calls are TRBV28 and TRBJ2-5; a possible D gene is TRBD2 (5 bases). Germline CDR1 and CDR2: MDHEN and SYDVKM. The CDR3 spans 14 residues. V was cut by 7 bases and J by 5 bases, with 17 bases left in between. The CDR3 region has the DNA TGTGCCAGCAAGGCTACTAGGCTGACGGAGACCCAGTACTTC. Translated: CASKATRLTETQYF.

V and J are TRBV29-1 and TRBJ2-3; perhaps TRBD1 as D (5 bases). The CDR3 extends over 10 amino acids. Trimming took 6 bases from V and 5 from J, leaving 6 bases between them. From germline, CDR1 is SQVTM and CDR2 ANQGSEA. The CDR3 is CSVGEDTQYF. CDR3 nucleotide sequence: TGCAGCGTAGGGGAAGATACGCAGTATTTT.

This clone was counted only a few times. The chain combines TRBV7-2 with TRBJ2-7; 10 bases are a match to TRBD2. CDR1 and CDR2 from the germline V gene are SGHTA and FQGNSA. The CDR3 spans 15 residues. V lost 0 bases, J lost 6 bases, and 5 bases stayed unmatched. CDR3 residues: CASSLAIAGGLEQYF. In DNA form, the CDR3 reads TGTGCCAGCAGCTTAGCGATAGCGGGAGGTCTCGAGCAGTACTTC.

The V call is TRBV2, the J call TRBJ1-5, with a possible D match to TRBD1 (5 bases). Trimming removed 3 bases at V and 6 bases at J, with 12 bases between. The CDR3 spans 14 residues. Germline-derived CDR1 and CDR2 are SNHLY and FYNNEI. CDR3: CASSEVTGGQPQHF. In DNA form, the CDR3 reads TGTGCCAGCAGTGAGGTAACAGGCGGTCAGCCCCAGCATTTT. Based on the CDR3 plus reference TRBV2 and TRBJ1-5, the full variable domain is EPEVTQTPSHQVTQMGQEVILRCVPISNHLYFYWYRQILGQKVEFLVSFYNNEISEKSEIFDDQFSVERPDGSNFTLKIRSTKLEDSAMYFCASSEVTGGQPQHFGDGTRLSIL.

The chain has TRBV5-4 and TRBJ2-5; 12 bases agree with TRBD2. The CDR3 length is 15 residues. Germline lookup yields CDR1 SGHNT and CDR2 YYREEE (reference sequence). With V trimmed by 7 bases and J by 4 bases, 8 bases remained unmatched. CDR3 nucleotide sequence: TGTGCCAGCCGAAAACCGGGACTAGCGGGAGAGACCCAGTACTTC. Translating it yields CASRKPGLAGETQYF.

The J gene is TRBJ2-5, the V gene TRBV18; D uncertain. This CDR3 spans 14 amino acids. Germline V lookup: CDR1 KGHSH, CDR2 LQKENI. The ends were cut back, 6 bases at V and 2 bases at J, with 13 bases in the middle. The CDR3: CASSPRHNQETQYF. CDR3 DNA sequence: TGTGCCAGCTCGCCCCGACACAATCAAGAGACCCAGTACTTC.

This clone was seen a few times. V is TRBV19 and J is TRBJ1-5; D gene ambiguous. The CDR3 is 13 amino acids. The germline V gene has CDR1 LNHDA and CDR2 SQIVND (reference sequence). The V end lost 5 bases, the J end lost 5 bases, and 10 bases lay between the germline ends. The CDR3 DNA is TGTGCCAGTAGTTGGGGAGAGGATCAGCCCCAGCATTTT. It translates to CASSWGEDQPQHF.

This clone was found a few times. The J gene is TRBJ2-5, the V gene TRBV15; possibly TRBD2 for D (5 bases). From germline, CDR1 is LNHNV and CDR2 YYDKDF (reference sequence). The CDR3 consists of 14 residues. V lost 0 bases and J lost 3, with 8 bases in between. The DNA for the CDR3 is TGTGCCACCAGCAGAGATCCCGGGGAAGAGACCCAGTACTTC. This encodes CATSRDPGEETQYF. The full variable domain, in which reference TRBV15 and TRBJ2-5 provide the parts outside the CDR3, is DAMVIQNPRYQVTQFGKPVTLSCSQTLNHNVMYWYQQKSSQAPKLLFHYYDKDFNNEADTPDNFQSRRPNTSFCFLDIRSPGLGDTAMYLCATSRDPGEETQYFGPGTRLLVL.

The sample holds a few counts of this clone. The chain is built from TRBV6-5 and TRBJ1-2; tentatively, D is TRBD1 (6 bases). CDR1 and CDR2 from the germline V gene are MNHEY and SVGAGI. V lost 0 bases and J lost 10, with 9 bases in between. The CDR3 consists of 12 residues. CDR3 DNA: TGTGCCAGCAGTTACTCGACAGGACACTACACCTTC. It encodes CASSYSTGHYTF.

This clone was recorded a few times. The V and J genes are TRBV7-2 and TRBJ2-1, with 9 nucleotides matching TRBD2. This CDR3 has 16 amino acids. The ends lost 5 bases at V and 3 bases at J; junction bases unmatched: 8. Germline V gene sequence: CDR1 SGHTA, CDR2 FQGNSA. In DNA, the CDR3 is TGTGCCAGCAGCCCCCGGGCTAGCGGGATCTACAATGAGCAGTTCTTC. Translation: CASSPRASGIYNEQFF.